This TCR beta chain stems from a study of T cell responses to AZD1222 COVID-19 vaccine. Clones were read by immunoSEQ multiplex PCR, and TCRdb kept only the in-frame ones, dropping some. The top ten clones hold 4% to 5.5% of a sample with roughly 150,000 clones, approximately 90% of them seen once. This clone was picked up one time. Germline CDR1 reads SGHDT; CDR2 reads YYEEEE. The CDR3 has 16 amino acids. V dropped 1 base and J dropped 4 bases, with 15 bases sitting between them. The receptor was isolated from an adult in good health. This sequence joins TRBV5-6 and TRBJ1-5; D may be TRBD1 (5 bases). Sequencing used peripheral blood, obtained on day 0 of AZD1222 vaccination. This CDR3 reads CASSLQGGTINQPQHF. The CDR3 nucleotides are TGTGCCAGCAGCTTGCAGGGAGGAACAATTAATCAGCCCCAGCATTTT.